This TCR beta chain was profiled in a study of neurological immune-mediated disorders. Findings of the study overall: Patients with HTLV-1-associated myelopathy showed the most TCR clonal expansion. Those with multiple sclerosis showed the least, falling below healthy controls. None of the CDR3 amino acid sequences of expanded clones were shared across subjects, and this suggested private repertoires in all groups.

Trimming pared 1 base from V and 0 bases from J, leaving 10 bases between. CDR1 and CDR2 (germline): LNHNV, YYDKDF (reference sequence). This CDR3 is built from 16 residues. Each TCR transcript was tagged with a 10-nucleotide random UMI during 5'RACE. Each CDR3 protein gets one entry after TCRdb re-called the 5' RACE reads with MiXCR. The sample has tens of thousands of distinct CDR3 sequences, 3% to 3.5% seen once. The table lists this clonotype with many counts. No antigen is known for it. As for time point: longitudinal time-point 1 (baseline). The unsorted libraries originated from 2 million PBMCs kept at -80 C.

The receptor's source is a woman in her sixties with multiple sclerosis. Sequencing used PBMCs. This chain joins TRBV15 and TRBJ1-5; a possible D gene is TRBD1 (5 bases). The CDR3 DNA reads TGTGCCACCAGCAGAGTAGGGGAGGGTAGCAATCAGCCCCAGCATTTT. Translating it yields CATSRVGEGSNQPQHF.